These T cell receptor beta chains were read from a single sample in a study of blood T cell repertoires in COVID-19. Repertoires were generated with immunoSEQ multiplex PCR, while TCRdb's copy carries only in-frame clones and drops some. The sample records 130,000 to 150,000 clones, roughly 90% being singletons. The sequenced sample consisted of peripheral blood. Source of these receptors: a man aged 50-59 years with active or convalescent COVID-19. Both conserved end residues are part of each CDR3. The D gene is left open where the match is weak. Clone size is stated in some rows and not others, as once, few, many or a class when expanded.

J | V | size | D | DNA | CDR3
TRBJ1-2 | TRBV27 | . | . | TGTGCCAGCAGTTTATCTTTGACGGGAAACTATGGCTACACCTTC | CASSLSLTGNYGYTF
TRBJ2-7 | TRBV5-4 | . | TRBD2 | TGTGCCAGCAGCTCGAGACTAGCGGGCCCCTCCTACGAGCAGTACTTC | CASSSRLAGPSYEQYF
TRBJ2-7 | TRBV7-9 | . | . | TGTGCCAGCAGGGGTTCTAGCCACGAGCAGTACTTC | CASRGSSHEQYF
TRBJ1-5 | TRBV19 | . | . | TGTGCCAGTAGTATAGATACCAGGGGCAATCAGCCCCAGCATTTT | CASSIDTRGNQPQHF
TRBJ2-5 | TRBV7-9 | few | TRBD1 | TGTGCCAGCAGCTTAGAGGGGGCTGGGGAGACCCAGTACTTC | CASSLEGAGETQYF
TRBJ2-1 | TRBV25-1 | . | . | TGTGCCAGCAGCCACATCGACAGTGAGCAGTTCTTC | CASSHIDSEQFF
TRBJ2-1 | TRBV7-7 | . | TRBD2 | TGTGCTAGCAGCGCGGGACTAGCGGGAGGTAATGAGCAGTTCTTC | CASSAGLAGGNEQFF
TRBJ2-2 | TRBV11-1 | . | TRBD1 | TGTGCCAGCAGCGGCTACAGGGGCTTAAACACCGGGGAGCTGTTTTTT | CASSGYRGLNTGELFF
TRBJ1-1 | TRBV2 | . | . | TGTGCCAGCAGTGTAAGACAGATGAACACTGAAGCTTTCTTT | CASSVRQMNTEAFF
TRBJ2-7 | TRBV9 | few | TRBD1 | TGTGCCAGCAGTCCCGGACAGGTTAGCTCCTACGAGCAGTACTTC | CASSPGQVSSYEQYF
TRBJ2-7 | TRBV24-1 | . | TRBD2 | TGTGCCACCAGCCGGGGGGACGAGCAGTACTTC | CATSRGDEQYF
TRBJ1-2 | TRBV28 | . | . | TGTGCCAGCGAAGAGAACTATGGCTACACCTTC | CASEENYGYTF
TRBJ1-2 | TRBV4-2 | . | . | TGTGCCAGCAGCCAAGGTTACGAGGGCTACACCTTC | CASSQGYEGYTF
TRBJ1-2 | TRBV9 | . | TRBD1 | TGTGCCAGCAGCGTAGTGGGACAGGGGTCCTATGGCTACACCTTC | CASSVVGQGSYGYTF
TRBJ2-7 | TRBV5-4 | . | TRBD1 | TGTGCCAGCAGCTTGGGCTCAACCGGACTAACAGGGGGGGAGCAGTACTTC | CASSLGSTGLTGGEQYF
TRBJ1-3 | TRBV6-1 | . | . | TGTGCCAGCAGTGAAGCCAGGGGATCTGGAAACACCATATATTTT | CASSEARGSGNTIYF
TRBJ2-1 | TRBV11-2 | . | . | TGTGCCAGCAGATTCTTGGGCGGGCGCTCCTACAATGAGCAGTTCTTC | CASRFLGGRSYNEQFF
TRBJ2-2 | TRBV24-1 | . | TRBD1 | TGTGCCACCAGTGATCCTACAGGGGGCAGGAACACCGGGGAGCTGTTTTTT | CATSDPTGGRNTGELFF
TRBJ2-6 | TRBV7-9 | . | TRBD1 | TGTGCCAGCAGCTCCGTATCGGGACAGCTGTCCTCTGGGGCCAACGTCCTGACTTTC | CASSSVSGQLSSGANVLTF
TRBJ2-7 | TRBV7-2 | . | TRBD2 | TGTGCCAGCAGACATACCTCCGGGACTAGACAGAACGAGCAGTACTTC | CASRHTSGTRQNEQYF
TRBJ2-7 | TRBV3-1/TRBV3-2 | few | TRBD2 | TGTGCCAGCAGCCAAGTATCCGGGAGGGAGAACTACGAGCAGTACTTC | CASSQVSGRENYEQYF
TRBJ1-2 | TRBV6-6 | once | . | TGTGCCAGCCTGGGCCGGCGCTATGGCTACACCTTC | CASLGRRYGYTF
TRBJ1-1 | TRBV3-1/TRBV3-2 | . | TRBD1 | TGTGCCAGCAGGGGTTACAGGGGGCAAAACACTGAAGCTTTCTTT | CASRGYRGQNTEAFF
TRBJ1-5 | TRBV24-1 | . | . | TGTGCCACCAGTGATTTGGGCAGTTATCAGCCCCAGCATTTT | CATSDLGSYQPQHF
TRBJ2-7 | TRBV6-5 | . | TRBD1 | TGTGCCAGCAAGACCGGGACAGGGCTAATGGACGAGCAGTACTTC | CASKTGTGLMDEQYF
TRBJ2-1 | TRBV3-1/TRBV3-2 | . | . | TGTGCCAGCAGCCAAGATGTCGGAGTCATACTACCGTTCTTC | CASSQDVGVILPFF